This TCR beta chain derives from a study of beta chain features in type 1 diabetes. Trimming took 3 bases from V and 4 from J, leaving 7 bases between them. CDR1 and CDR2 from the germline V gene are DFQATT and SNEGSKA (reference sequence). This CDR3 is 11 amino acids long. All of the isolated RNA was reverse transcribed, so expressed TCRB transcripts were sequenced. Clones were read by immunoSEQ multiplex PCR, and TCRdb kept only the in-frame ones, dropping some. The sample holds 350,000 or so clones, roughly 21% seen once. Overall study findings and caveats: People with Type 1 diabetes carried modestly yet significantly shorter TCRB CDR3s in all four CD4+ subsets.

In all sorted populations, purity surpassed 95%. This clone was picked up a small number of times. Its antigen is unknown. The specimen was naive CD4+ T cells from blood. The clonotype was recovered from a young woman in good health. This sequence joins TRBV20-1 and TRBJ2-7; D remains ambiguous. The DNA for the CDR3 is TGCAGTGCTAGCGTCAGTTACGAGCAGTACTTC. Translating it yields CSASVSYEQYF.